This is a list of T cell receptor beta chains from one sample in a study of regulatory T cells in long-lasting Graves disease. A single record per CDR3 protein comes from TCRdb applying MiXCR to the multiplex PCR reads. The table shows about 320,000 distinct CDR3 sequences, with under 20% occurring only once. The starting material was peripheral blood mononuclear cells (PBMCs), obtained at new diagnosis, from a patient treated with antithyroid drugs. These receptors were obtained from a female donor with Graves disease. CDR3s include the opening cysteine and the closing phenylalanine or tryptophan. A D gene is named only where the DNA matches it firmly. Only some rows state a clone size, as once, few, many or a class for expanded clones.

CDR3 DNA: TGTGCCAGTAGTATCCCGGGACACCTTAGCAATCAGCCCCAGCATTTT
CDR3 protein: CASSIPGHLSNQPQHF
clone size: few
V gene: TRBV19
J gene: TRBJ1-5
D gene: -

CDR3 DNA: TGTGCCACCAGTGATCTCAGGGAAGACAATGAGCAGTTCTTC
CDR3 protein: CATSDLREDNEQFF
clone size: many
V gene: TRBV24-1
J gene: TRBJ2-1
D gene: -

CDR3 DNA: TGTGCCAGCAGCTCATCCGTTGTGGAGCAGTACTTC
CDR3 protein: CASSSSVVEQYF
clone size: -
V gene: TRBV11-2
J gene: TRBJ2-7
D gene: -

CDR3 DNA: TGTGCCAGCAGACCGGGAATTTCGGAGACCCAGTACTTC
CDR3 protein: CASRPGISETQYF
clone size: many
V gene: TRBV25-1
J gene: TRBJ2-5
D gene: -

CDR3 DNA: TGTGCCAGCAGCCACAGCGGGAGTGTTGATACGCAGTATTTT
CDR3 protein: CASSHSGSVDTQYF
clone size: -
V gene: TRBV9
J gene: TRBJ2-3
D gene: TRBD2

CDR3 DNA: TGTGCCACCATGAGTACTAGTTACAATGAGCAGTTCTTC
CDR3 protein: CATMSTSYNEQFF
clone size: many
V gene: TRBV24-1
J gene: TRBJ2-1
D gene: -

CDR3 DNA: TGTGCCACCAGTAGGTGGGCTAGCGGGGACAATGAGCAGTTCTTC
CDR3 protein: CATSRWASGDNEQFF
clone size: many
V gene: TRBV24-1
J gene: TRBJ2-1
D gene: TRBD2

CDR3 DNA: TGTGCCAGCAGCAGAGGAAACAAAAACACTGAAGCTTTCTTT
CDR3 protein: CASSRGNKNTEAFF
clone size: -
V gene: TRBV6-2/TRBV6-3
J gene: TRBJ1-1
D gene: -

CDR3 DNA: TGTGCCTGGGGGTTCGTCTACGAGCAGTACTTC
CDR3 protein: CAWGFVYEQYF
clone size: -
V gene: TRBV30
J gene: TRBJ2-7
D gene: -

CDR3 DNA: TGTGCCAGCAGCGGTTCTTATCAGCCCCAGCATTTT
CDR3 protein: CASSGSYQPQHF
clone size: -
V gene: TRBV2
J gene: TRBJ1-5
D gene: -

CDR3 DNA: TGTGCCAGCAGCCAGGGTTGGGATACGCAGTATTTT
CDR3 protein: CASSQGWDTQYF
clone size: many
V gene: TRBV12-3/TRBV12-4
J gene: TRBJ2-3
D gene: -

CDR3 DNA: TGTGCCAGCAGTGAGAATCGGGGGCCCAAAAACATTCAGTACTTC
CDR3 protein: CASSENRGPKNIQYF
clone size: many
V gene: TRBV2
J gene: TRBJ2-4
D gene: -

CDR3 DNA: TGTGCCAGCAGTTTTACGGGAATTAACACTGAAGCTTTCTTT
CDR3 protein: CASSFTGINTEAFF
clone size: many
V gene: TRBV27
J gene: TRBJ1-1
D gene: -

CDR3 DNA: TGCGCCAGCAGCCACCCCGTCGGGGGGACCAAATCCTCCTATGGCTACACCTTC
CDR3 protein: CASSHPVGGTKSSYGYTF
clone size: few
V gene: TRBV5-1
J gene: TRBJ1-2
D gene: -

CDR3 DNA: TGTGCCAGCAGCCAAGCGGGGAACTACGAGCAGTACTTC
CDR3 protein: CASSQAGNYEQYF
clone size: many
V gene: TRBV3-1
J gene: TRBJ2-7
D gene: -

CDR3 DNA: TGTGCCAGCAGTTTCGAATTAGGGGTCGAACTAGCGGGAGGGACCGGGGAGCTGTTTTTT
CDR3 protein: CASSFELGVELAGGTGELFF
clone size: -
V gene: TRBV12-3/TRBV12-4
J gene: TRBJ2-2
D gene: TRBD2

CDR3 DNA: -
CDR3 protein: CASNPGRLYGYTFGSGTTREQYF
clone size: -
V gene: TRBV12-3/TRBV12-4
J gene: TRBJ2-7
D gene: -

CDR3 DNA: TGCAGCGTTTCACGACAAATGAACACTGAAGCTTTCTTT
CDR3 protein: CSVSRQMNTEAFF
clone size: -
V gene: TRBV29-1
J gene: TRBJ1-1
D gene: -

CDR3 DNA: TGTGCCAGTAGTATCCCGGGACAGGGACACAATGAGCAGTTCTTC
CDR3 protein: CASSIPGQGHNEQFF
clone size: many
V gene: TRBV19
J gene: TRBJ2-1
D gene: TRBD1

CDR3 DNA: TGTGCCAGCAGCCAAGATCGGCGTGAGAATGAGCAGTTCTTC
CDR3 protein: CASSQDRRENEQFF
clone size: -
V gene: TRBV7-8
J gene: TRBJ2-1
D gene: -

CDR3 DNA: TGTGCCAGCAGTTTCTGGGGGCAGGGTGGTATAGAGACCCAGTACTTC
CDR3 protein: CASSFWGQGGIETQYF
clone size: -
V gene: TRBV12-3/TRBV12-4
J gene: TRBJ2-5
D gene: -

CDR3 DNA: TGCGCCAGCAGCTCGGACACATCTCAAGAGACCCAGTACTTC
CDR3 protein: CASSSDTSQETQYF
clone size: many
V gene: TRBV5-1
J gene: TRBJ2-5
D gene: -

CDR3 DNA: TGTGCCAGCAGCCTCCCCCCCTACACCGGGGAGCTGTTTTTT
CDR3 protein: CASSLPPYTGELFF
clone size: few
V gene: TRBV7-8
J gene: TRBJ2-2
D gene: -

CDR3 DNA: TGTGCCAGCAGGAGGGACTCCTACAATGAGCAGTTCTTC
CDR3 protein: CASRRDSYNEQFF
clone size: many
V gene: TRBV28
J gene: TRBJ2-1
D gene: -

CDR3 DNA: TGTGCCAGCAGTCCTAGCACTGAAGCTTTCTTT
CDR3 protein: CASSPSTEAFF
clone size: many
V gene: TRBV7-9
J gene: TRBJ1-1
D gene: -

CDR3 DNA: TGTGCCAGCAGCTTTAAGACTAGCGGGAACTACGAGCAGTACTTC
CDR3 protein: CASSFKTSGNYEQYF
clone size: few
V gene: TRBV13
J gene: TRBJ2-7
D gene: TRBD2

CDR3 DNA: TGTGCCAGCAGTACGGCCTTTGTTGGGACTGAAGCTTTCTTT
CDR3 protein: CASSTAFVGTEAFF
clone size: many
V gene: TRBV28
J gene: TRBJ1-1
D gene: -

CDR3 DNA: TGTGCTAGTGGTTTGGCCGAGGGGGGCGGCACCTACGAGCAGTACTTC
CDR3 protein: CASGLAEGGGTYEQYF
clone size: many
V gene: TRBV12-5
J gene: TRBJ2-7
D gene: -

CDR3 DNA: TGTGCTAGTGGTTTAGGACGTCACACCGGGGAGCTGTTTTTT
CDR3 protein: CASGLGRHTGELFF
clone size: -
V gene: TRBV12-5
J gene: TRBJ2-2
D gene: -

CDR3 DNA: TGTGCCAGCAGCCCGGACGGAGAACGAGAGACCCAGTACTTC
CDR3 protein: CASSPDGERETQYF
clone size: -
V gene: TRBV14
J gene: TRBJ2-5
D gene: -

CDR3 DNA: TGTGCCAGCAGTTTAAAGGGGGGACTGTGGGGCTATGGCTACACCTTC
CDR3 protein: CASSLKGGLWGYGYTF
clone size: many
V gene: TRBV27
J gene: TRBJ1-2
D gene: -

CDR3 DNA: TGTGCCAGCAGTGTCTACGAGCAGTACTTC
CDR3 protein: CASSVYEQYF
clone size: many
V gene: TRBV2
J gene: TRBJ2-7
D gene: -

CDR3 DNA: TGTGCCACCCACAGCGGGGACAAAGGCCCAGAGACCCAGTACTTC
CDR3 protein: CATHSGDKGPETQYF
clone size: many
V gene: TRBV28
J gene: TRBJ2-5
D gene: -

CDR3 DNA: TGTGCCAGCAGTGGGAGCGACGGGATAAATCAGCCCCAGCATTTT
CDR3 protein: CASSGSDGINQPQHF
clone size: many
V gene: TRBV12-3/TRBV12-4
J gene: TRBJ1-5
D gene: -

CDR3 DNA: TGCAGTGCTAGGGGGACGGGTCCCAACTACGAGCAGTACTTC
CDR3 protein: CSARGTGPNYEQYF
clone size: -
V gene: TRBV20-1
J gene: TRBJ2-7
D gene: -

CDR3 DNA: TGTGCCAGCAGTGCACTAGCGGGGGTGTCCTACAATGAGCAGTTCTTC
CDR3 protein: CASSALAGVSYNEQFF
clone size: -
V gene: TRBV2
J gene: TRBJ2-1
D gene: TRBD2

CDR3 DNA: TGTGCCAGCAGTCTCTGGACTAGCGGGTTTCCTATTCACTACGAGCAGTACTTC
CDR3 protein: CASSLWTSGFPIHYEQYF
clone size: -
V gene: TRBV28
J gene: TRBJ2-7
D gene: TRBD2

CDR3 DNA: TGTGCCAGCAGTTCCCGACAGGGGCAAATTACTGAAGCTTTCTTT
CDR3 protein: CASSSRQGQITEAFF
clone size: many
V gene: TRBV28
J gene: TRBJ1-1
D gene: TRBD1

CDR3 DNA: TGTGCCAGCAGCTCTTGGACTAGCGGGAGGGCCAGGGCCAATGAGCAGTTCTTC
CDR3 protein: CASSSWTSGRARANEQFF
clone size: -
V gene: TRBV7-2
J gene: TRBJ2-1
D gene: TRBD2

CDR3 DNA: TGTGCCAGTCGCCGGGACAGGACCTACGAGCAGTACTTC
CDR3 protein: CASRRDRTYEQYF
clone size: -
V gene: TRBV19
J gene: TRBJ2-7
D gene: TRBD1

CDR3 DNA: TGTGCCTGGAGTGTTGGACGGGGGAAAGATACGCAGTATTTT
CDR3 protein: CAWSVGRGKDTQYF
clone size: many
V gene: TRBV30
J gene: TRBJ2-3
D gene: -